Listed here are 8 T cell receptor beta chains from one sample, sequenced in a study of CD8 T cells in ankylosing spondylitis. Points from the study as a whole: Apparently characteristic of ankylosing spondylitis blood was a TCR beta motif (eight highly homologous variants).

Antigens for these TCRs are unknown. TCRdb called the 5' RACE reads again in MiXCR, with one record for every CDR3 protein. The sample lists some 200,000 distinct CDR3 sequences, approximately 7.3% seen once, with approximately 15% in the top ten. Sequencing input: blood, either unsorted or a sorted T cell fraction (not recorded which). These receptors all come from a male donor with ankylosing spondylitis.

The V and J genes are TRBV9 and TRBJ2-7, with TRBD1 matching 7 bases. The J segment lost 0 bases and the V segment lost 3 bases, leaving 9 bases of the junction unmatched. The CDR3 is made up of 16 amino acids. CDR1 and CDR2 (germline): SGDLS, YYNGEE. DNA of the CDR3: TGTGCCAGCAGCGCACAGGGACAGTCTTCCTCCTACGAGCAGTACTTC. This sequence encodes CASSAQGQSSSYEQYF.

There are many counts of this clonotype. This sequence joins TRBV27 and TRBJ2-7, with D possibly matching TRBD1 (5 bases). The CDR3 length is 16 residues. The V gene lost 0 bases and the J gene lost 0 bases, with 12 bases spanning the gap. From germline, CDR1 is MNHEY and CDR2 SMNVEV (reference sequence). As DNA, the CDR3 is TGTGCCAGCAGTTTATCATTACGTACAGGCTCCTACGAGCAGTACTTC. Amino acid sequence: CASSLSLRTGSYEQYF.

The table lists this clonotype with many counts. The V call is TRBV4-3, the J call TRBJ1-1; TRBD1 matches at 7 bases. Germline V gene sequence: CDR1 LGHNA, CDR2 YSLEER. This CDR3 comprises 15 residues. V was clipped by 1 base and J by 3 bases; unmatched bases: 5. CDR3 protein: CASSQVDRWDTEAFF. The CDR3 bases are TGCGCCAGCAGCCAAGTGGACAGGTGGGACACTGAAGCTTTCTTT.

This clonotype occurred many times. The chain has TRBV28 and TRBJ1-2; D is ambiguous. Germline loops: CDR1 MDHEN, CDR2 SYDVKM. The CDR3 totals 14 residues. V lost 3 bases, J lost 2 bases, and 10 bases lay in between. The CDR3 DNA is TGTGCCAGCAGTTTGGGTAACAGCAACTATGGCTACACCTTC. This translates into CASSLGNSNYGYTF.

Comment on this clonotype: At one end the junction does not follow the germline gene, possibly because of a read error. For the CDR3, the DNA is TGTGCCAGCACCCCGATCGGGGCAGGGGGAGGAGAGCAGAACTTC. This codes for CASTPIGAGGGEQNF. The gene calls are TRBV7-9 and TRBJ2-7, with a possible D match to TRBD1 (7 bases). Germline V lookup: CDR1 SEHNR, CDR2 FQNEAQ (reference sequence). The CDR3 covers 15 residues.

This clonotype was found many times. J is TRBJ1-1 and V is TRBV5-6, with TRBD1 identical over 7 bases. This CDR3 has 14 amino acids. The ends lost 4 bases at V and 3 bases at J; junction bases unmatched: 6. The germline V gene encodes CDR1 SGHDT and CDR2 YYEEEE. The CDR3 is CASSPQGRDTEAFF. DNA for the CDR3: TGTGCCAGCAGCCCACAGGGGCGGGACACTGAAGCTTTCTTT. Combining the CDR3 with reference TRBV5-6 and TRBJ1-1 gives the whole variable domain DAGVTQSPTHLIKTRGQQVTLRCSPKSGHDTVSWYQQALGQGPQFIFQYYEEEERQRGNFPDRFSGHQFPNYSSELNVNALLLGDSALYLCASSPQGRDTEAFFGQGTRLTVV.

The rearrangement uses TRBV25-1 and TRBJ1-1; D might be TRBD1 (6 bases). The length of the CDR3 is 14 residues. Trimming removed 3 bases from V and 4 bases from J, with 12 bases in between. Per germline, CDR1 MGHDK and CDR2 SYGVNS. CDR3 nucleotide sequence: TGTGCCAGCAGTGATTGGGGGGCGGGCACTGAAGCTTTCTTT. The encoded protein is CASSDWGAGTEAFF.

This chain joins TRBV28 and TRBJ2-5; 8 nucleotides match TRBD2. V trimming: 4 bases; J trimming: 5 bases; junction bases outside the gene matches: 12. The CDR3 contains 16 residues. Germline lookup yields CDR1 MDHEN and CDR2 SYDVKM. DNA for the CDR3: TGTGCCAGCAGTTACCTTCCGGCGGGGGGCGGGGAGACCCAGTACTTC. As protein: CASSYLPAGGGETQYF.